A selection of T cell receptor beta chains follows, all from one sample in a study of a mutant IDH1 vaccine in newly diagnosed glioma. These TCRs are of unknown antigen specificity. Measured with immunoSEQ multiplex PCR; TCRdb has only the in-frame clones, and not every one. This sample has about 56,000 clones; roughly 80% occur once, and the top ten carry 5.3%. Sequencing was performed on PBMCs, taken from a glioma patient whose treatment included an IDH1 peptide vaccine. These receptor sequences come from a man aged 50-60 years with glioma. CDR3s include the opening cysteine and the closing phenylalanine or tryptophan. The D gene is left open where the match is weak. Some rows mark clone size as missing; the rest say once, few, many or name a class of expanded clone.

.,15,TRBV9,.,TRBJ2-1,CASSPYSVSGDEQFF,TGTGCCAGCAGCCCATATTCAGTCTCCGGGGATGAGCAGTTCTTC
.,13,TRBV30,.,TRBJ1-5,CAWSNDGSQPQHF,TGTGCCTGGAGTAACGACGGAAGCCAGCCCCAGCATTTT
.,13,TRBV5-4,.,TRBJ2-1,CASSLVGNNEQFF,TGTGCCAGCAGCTTGGTCGGAAACAATGAGCAGTTCTTC
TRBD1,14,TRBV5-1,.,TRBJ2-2,CASSNSGTGGELFF,TGCGCCAGCAGTAATTCCGGGACAGGCGGGGAGCTGTTTTTT
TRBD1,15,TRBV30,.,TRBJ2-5,CAWRAQGQGEETQYF,TGTGCCTGGAGAGCTCAGGGACAGGGGGAAGAGACCCAGTACTTC
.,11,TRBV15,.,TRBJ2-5,CATSRDGTQYF,TGTGCCACCAGCAGAGACGGGACCCAGTACTTC
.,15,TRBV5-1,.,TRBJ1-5,CASSLGDGSNQPQHF,TGCGCCAGCAGCTTGGGTGACGGTAGCAATCAGCCCCAGCATTTT
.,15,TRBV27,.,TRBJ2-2,CASSLSRGWAGELFF,TGTGCCAGCAGTTTATCTCGGGGGTGGGCCGGGGAGCTGTTTTTT
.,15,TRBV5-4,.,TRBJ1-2,CASSLVGATLYGYTF,TGTGCCAGCAGCTTGGTGGGGGCGACTCTATATGGCTACACCTTC
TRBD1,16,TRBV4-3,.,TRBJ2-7,CASSHLEGDRAYEQYF,TGCGCCAGCAGCCACCTAGAGGGGGACAGGGCCTACGAGCAGTACTTC
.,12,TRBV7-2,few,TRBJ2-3,CASKPGTDTQYF,TGTGCCAGCAAACCGGGCACAGATACGCAGTATTTT